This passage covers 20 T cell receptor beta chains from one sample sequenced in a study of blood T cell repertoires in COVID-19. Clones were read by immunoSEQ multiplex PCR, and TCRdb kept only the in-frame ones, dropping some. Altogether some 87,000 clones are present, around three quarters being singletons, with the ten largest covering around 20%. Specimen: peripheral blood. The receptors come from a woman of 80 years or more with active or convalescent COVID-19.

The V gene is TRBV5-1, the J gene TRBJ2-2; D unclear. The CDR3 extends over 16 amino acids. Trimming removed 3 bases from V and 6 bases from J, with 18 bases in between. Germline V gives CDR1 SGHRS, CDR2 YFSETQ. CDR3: CASSSPGGATAGELFF. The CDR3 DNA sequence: TGCGCCAGCAGCTCCCCCGGTGGAGCGACCGCCGGGGAGCTGTTTTTT. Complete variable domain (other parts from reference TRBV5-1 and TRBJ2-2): KAGVTQTPRYLIKTRGQQVTLSCSPISGHRSVSWYQQTPGQGLQFLFEYFSETQRNKGNFPGRFSGRQFSNSRSEMNVSTLELGDSALYLCASSSPGGATAGELFFGEGSRLTVL.

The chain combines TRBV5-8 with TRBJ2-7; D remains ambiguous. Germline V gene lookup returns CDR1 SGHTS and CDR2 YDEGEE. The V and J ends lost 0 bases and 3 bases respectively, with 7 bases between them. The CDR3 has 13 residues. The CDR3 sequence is CASSLGWHYEQYF. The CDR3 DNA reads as TGTGCCAGCAGCTTGGGCTGGCACTACGAGCAGTACTTC.

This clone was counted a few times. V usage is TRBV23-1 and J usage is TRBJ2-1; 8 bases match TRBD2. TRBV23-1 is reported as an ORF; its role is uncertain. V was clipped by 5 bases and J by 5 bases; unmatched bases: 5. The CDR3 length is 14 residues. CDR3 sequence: CASSLAGRNNEQFF. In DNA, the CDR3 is TGCGCCAGCAGTTTAGCGGGGCGTAACAATGAGCAGTTCTTC.

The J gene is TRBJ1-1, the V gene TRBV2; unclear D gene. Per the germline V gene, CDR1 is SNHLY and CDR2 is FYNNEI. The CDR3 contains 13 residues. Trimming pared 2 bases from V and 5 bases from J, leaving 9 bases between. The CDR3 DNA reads TGTGCCAGCAGTGAACAGCGGGCTACTGAAGCTTTCTTT. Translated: CASSEQRATEAFF.

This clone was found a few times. The CDR3 DNA reads as TGCGCCAGCAGCCCGTCCGACAGGGGTGGAAACATTCAGTACTTC. Its protein is CASSPSDRGGNIQYF. V usage is TRBV4-3 and J usage is TRBJ2-4; TRBD1 matches at 8 bases. J lost 6 bases, V lost 4 bases, and 8 bases had no gene match. This CDR3 is 15 amino acids long. The germline CDR1 and CDR2 sequences are LGHNA and YSLEER.

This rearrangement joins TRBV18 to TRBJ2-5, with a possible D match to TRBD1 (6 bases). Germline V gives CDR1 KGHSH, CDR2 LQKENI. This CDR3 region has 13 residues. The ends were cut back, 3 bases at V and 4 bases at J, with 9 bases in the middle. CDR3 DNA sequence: TGTGCCAGCTCACCGGACAGACGAGAGACCCAGTACTTC. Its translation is CASSPDRRETQYF.

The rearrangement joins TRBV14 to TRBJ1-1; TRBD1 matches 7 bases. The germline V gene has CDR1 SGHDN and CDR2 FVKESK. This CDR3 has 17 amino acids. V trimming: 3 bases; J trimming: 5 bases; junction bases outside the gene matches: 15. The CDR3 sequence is CASSHTRGRGQGTEAFF. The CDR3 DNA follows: TGTGCCAGCAGCCATACAAGAGGTAGGGGGCAGGGGACTGAAGCTTTCTTT.

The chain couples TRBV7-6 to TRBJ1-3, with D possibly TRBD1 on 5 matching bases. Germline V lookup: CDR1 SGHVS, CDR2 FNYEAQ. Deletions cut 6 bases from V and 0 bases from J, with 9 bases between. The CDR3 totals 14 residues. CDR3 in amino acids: CASSRDSSGNTIYF. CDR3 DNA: TGTGCCAGCAGTAGGGACTCCTCTGGAAACACCATATATTTT.

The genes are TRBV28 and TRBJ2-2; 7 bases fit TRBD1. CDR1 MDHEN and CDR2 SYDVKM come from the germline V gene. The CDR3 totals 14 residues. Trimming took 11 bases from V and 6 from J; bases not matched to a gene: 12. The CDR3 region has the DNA TGTGCCGTACGTGCAGGGGGTGGGCCCGGGGAGCTGTTTTTT. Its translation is CAVRAGGGPGELFF. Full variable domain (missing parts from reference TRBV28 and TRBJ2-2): DVKVTQSSRYLVKRTGEKVFLECVQDMDHENMFWYRQDPGLGLRLIYFSYDVKMKEKGDIPEGYSVSREKKERFSLILESASTNQTSMYLCAVRAGGGPGELFFGEGSRLTVL.

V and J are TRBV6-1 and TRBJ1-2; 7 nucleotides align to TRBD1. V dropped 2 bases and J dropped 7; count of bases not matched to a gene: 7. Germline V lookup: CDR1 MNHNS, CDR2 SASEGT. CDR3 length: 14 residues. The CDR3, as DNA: TGTGCCAGCAGTGAACGACAGGGAGATGGTGGCTACACCTTC. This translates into CASSERQGDGGYTF.

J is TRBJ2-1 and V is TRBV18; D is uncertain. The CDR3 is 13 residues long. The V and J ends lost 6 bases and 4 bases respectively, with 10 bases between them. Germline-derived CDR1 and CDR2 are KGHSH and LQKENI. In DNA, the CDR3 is TGTGCCAGCTCCCCCTCACGGTACAATGAGCAGTTCTTC. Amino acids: CASSPSRYNEQFF. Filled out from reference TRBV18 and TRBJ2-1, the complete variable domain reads NAGVMQNPRHLVRRRGQEARLRCSPMKGHSHVYWYRQLPEEGLKFMVYLQKENIIDESGMPKERFSAEFPKEGPSILRIQQVVRGDSAAYFCASSPSRYNEQFFGPGTRLTVL.

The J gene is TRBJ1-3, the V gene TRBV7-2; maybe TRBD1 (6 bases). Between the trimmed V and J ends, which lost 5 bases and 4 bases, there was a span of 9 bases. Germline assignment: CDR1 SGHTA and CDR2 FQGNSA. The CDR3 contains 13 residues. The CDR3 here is CASSPTGGNTIYF. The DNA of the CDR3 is TGTGCCAGCAGCCCGACAGGAGGAAACACCATATATTTT.

CDR3: CASSDSAMNTEAFF. The CDR3 nucleotides read TGTGCCAGCAGTGACAGCGCAATGAACACTGAAGCTTTCTTT. The rearrangement joins TRBV2 to TRBJ1-1; no reliable D call. The CDR3 has 14 amino acids. V lost 3 bases and J 0 bases, leaving 8 bases between the germline ends. Germline V gene data show CDR1 as SNHLY and CDR2 as FYNNEI.

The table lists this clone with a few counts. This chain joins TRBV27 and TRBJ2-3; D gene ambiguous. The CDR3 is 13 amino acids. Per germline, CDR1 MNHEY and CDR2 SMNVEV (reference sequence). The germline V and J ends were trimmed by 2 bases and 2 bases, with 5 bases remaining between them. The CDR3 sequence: CASSLQDTDTQYF. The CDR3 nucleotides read TGTGCCAGCAGTTTACAGGACACAGATACGCAGTATTTT.

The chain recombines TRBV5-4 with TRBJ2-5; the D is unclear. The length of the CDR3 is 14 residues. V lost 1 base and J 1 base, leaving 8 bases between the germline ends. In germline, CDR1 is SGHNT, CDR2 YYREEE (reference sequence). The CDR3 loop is CASSLSSGQETQYF. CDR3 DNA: TGTGCCAGCAGCTTGAGTTCAGGCCAAGAGACCCAGTACTTC.

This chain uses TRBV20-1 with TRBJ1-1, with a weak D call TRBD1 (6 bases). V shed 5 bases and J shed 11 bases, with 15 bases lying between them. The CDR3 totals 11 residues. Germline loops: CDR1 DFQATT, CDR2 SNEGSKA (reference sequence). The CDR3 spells CSAPRGIVAFF. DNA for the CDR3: TGCAGTGCTCCCAGGGGAATCGTTGCTTTCTTT.

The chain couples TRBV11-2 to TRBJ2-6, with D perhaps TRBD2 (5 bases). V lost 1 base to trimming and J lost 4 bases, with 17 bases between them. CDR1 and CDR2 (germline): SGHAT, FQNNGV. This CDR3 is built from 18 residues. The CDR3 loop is CASSLVGPGSAGANVLTF. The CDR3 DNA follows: TGTGCCAGCAGCTTAGTTGGTCCGGGGTCAGCCGGGGCCAACGTCCTGACTTTC.

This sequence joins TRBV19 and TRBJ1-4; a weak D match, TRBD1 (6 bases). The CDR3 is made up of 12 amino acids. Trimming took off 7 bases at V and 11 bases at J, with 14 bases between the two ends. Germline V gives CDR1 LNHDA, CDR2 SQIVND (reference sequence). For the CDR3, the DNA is TGTGCCAGTAATGAGGGAGGGGGGAAACTGTTTTTT. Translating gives CASNEGGGKLFF. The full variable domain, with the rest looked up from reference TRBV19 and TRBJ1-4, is DGGITQSPKYLFRKEGQNVTLSCEQNLNHDAMYWYRQDPGQGLRLIYYSQIVNDFQKGDIAEGYSVSREKKESFPLTVTSAQKNPTAFYLCASNEGGGKLFFGSGTQLSVL.

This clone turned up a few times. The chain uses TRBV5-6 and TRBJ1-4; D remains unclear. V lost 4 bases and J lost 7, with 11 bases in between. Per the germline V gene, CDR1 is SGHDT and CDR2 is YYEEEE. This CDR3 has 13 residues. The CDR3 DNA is TGTGCCAGCAGCGGGATACTAGGTGAAAAACTGTTTTTT. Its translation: CASSGILGEKLFF.

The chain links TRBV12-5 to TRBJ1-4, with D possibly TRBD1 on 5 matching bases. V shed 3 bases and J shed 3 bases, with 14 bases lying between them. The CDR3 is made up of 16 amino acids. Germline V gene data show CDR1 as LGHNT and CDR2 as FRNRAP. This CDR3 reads CASGLRSTGANEKLFF. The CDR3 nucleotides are TGTGCTAGTGGTTTAAGGAGTACGGGGGCTAATGAAAAACTGTTTTTT. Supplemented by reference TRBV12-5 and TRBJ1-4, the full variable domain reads DARVTQTPRHKVTEMGQEVTMRCQPILGHNTVFWYRQTMMQGLELLAYFRNRAPLDDSGMPKDRFSAEMPDATLATLKIQPSEPRDSAVYFCASGLRSTGANEKLFFGSGTQLSVL.